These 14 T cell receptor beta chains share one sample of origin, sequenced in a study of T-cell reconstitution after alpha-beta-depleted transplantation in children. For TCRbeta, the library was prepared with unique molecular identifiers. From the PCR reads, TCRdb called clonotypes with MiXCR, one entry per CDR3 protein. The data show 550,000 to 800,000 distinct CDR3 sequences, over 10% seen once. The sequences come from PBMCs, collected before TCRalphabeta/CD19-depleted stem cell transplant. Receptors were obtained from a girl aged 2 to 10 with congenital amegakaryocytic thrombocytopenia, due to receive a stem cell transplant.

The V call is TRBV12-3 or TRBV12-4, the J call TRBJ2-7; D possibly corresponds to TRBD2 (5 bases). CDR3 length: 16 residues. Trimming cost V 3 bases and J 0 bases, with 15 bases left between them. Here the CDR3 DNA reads TGTGCCAGCAGTTTGATTCTAGCAGGCGACTCCTACGAGCAGTACTTC. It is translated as CASSLILAGDSYEQYF.

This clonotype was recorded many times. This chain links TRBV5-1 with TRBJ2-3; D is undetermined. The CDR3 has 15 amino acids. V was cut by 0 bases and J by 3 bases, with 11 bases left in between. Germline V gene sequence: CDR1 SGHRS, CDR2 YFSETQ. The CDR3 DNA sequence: TGCGCCAGCAGCTTGGGAAGGGTTAATACAGATACGCAGTATTTT. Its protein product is CASSLGRVNTDTQYF. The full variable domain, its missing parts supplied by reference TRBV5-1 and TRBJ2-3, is KAGVTQTPRYLIKTRGQQVTLSCSPISGHRSVSWYQQTPGQGLQFLFEYFSETQRNKGNFPGRFSGRQFSNSRSEMNVSTLELGDSALYLCASSLGRVNTDTQYFGPGTRLTVL.

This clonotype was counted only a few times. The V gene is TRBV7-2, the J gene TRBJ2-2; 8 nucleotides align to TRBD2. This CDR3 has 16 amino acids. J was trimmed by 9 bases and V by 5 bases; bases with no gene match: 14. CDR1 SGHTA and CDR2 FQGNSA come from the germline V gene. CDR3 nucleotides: TGTGCCAGCAGCCCGAGGGCCCCTAGCGGGTTCCGGGAGCTGTTTTTT. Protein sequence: CASSPRAPSGFRELFF.

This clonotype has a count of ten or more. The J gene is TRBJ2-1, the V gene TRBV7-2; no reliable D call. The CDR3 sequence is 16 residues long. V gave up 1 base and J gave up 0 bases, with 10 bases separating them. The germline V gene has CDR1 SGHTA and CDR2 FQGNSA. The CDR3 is CASSLVWRSSYNEQFF. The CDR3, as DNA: TGTGCCAGCAGCTTAGTCTGGCGGAGCTCCTACAATGAGCAGTTCTTC.

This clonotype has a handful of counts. The CDR3 spells CASSPTSGVTDTQYF. The CDR3 DNA follows: TGTGCCAGCAGCCCGACTAGCGGGGTCACAGATACGCAGTATTTT. The chain joins TRBV7-3 to TRBJ2-3; 11 positions agree with TRBD2. The CDR3 length is 15 residues. From germline, CDR1 is SGHTA and CDR2 FQGTGA. With 5 bases clipped from V and 2 bases from J, the junction kept 3 bases outside the gene matches.

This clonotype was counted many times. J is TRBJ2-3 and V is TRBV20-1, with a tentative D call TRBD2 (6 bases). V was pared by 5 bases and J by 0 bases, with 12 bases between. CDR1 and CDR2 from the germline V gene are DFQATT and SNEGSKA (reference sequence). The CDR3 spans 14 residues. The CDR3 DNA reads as TGCAGTGCTTATAGCGGTACTAGCACAGATACGCAGTATTTT. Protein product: CSAYSGTSTDTQYF.

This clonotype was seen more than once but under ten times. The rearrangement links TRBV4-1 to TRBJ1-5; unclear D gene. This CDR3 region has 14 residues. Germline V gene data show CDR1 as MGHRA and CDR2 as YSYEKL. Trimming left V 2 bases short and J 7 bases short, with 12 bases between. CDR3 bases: TGCGCCAGCAGCCAAACTCCGGGAGACCAGCCCCAGCATTTT. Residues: CASSQTPGDQPQHF.

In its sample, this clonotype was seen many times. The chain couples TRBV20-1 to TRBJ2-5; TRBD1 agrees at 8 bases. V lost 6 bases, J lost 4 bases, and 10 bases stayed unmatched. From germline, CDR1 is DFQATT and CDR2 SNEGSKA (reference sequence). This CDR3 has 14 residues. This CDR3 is CSAQIGQGSETQYF. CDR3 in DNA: TGCAGTGCGCAAATCGGACAGGGATCAGAGACCCAGTACTTC.

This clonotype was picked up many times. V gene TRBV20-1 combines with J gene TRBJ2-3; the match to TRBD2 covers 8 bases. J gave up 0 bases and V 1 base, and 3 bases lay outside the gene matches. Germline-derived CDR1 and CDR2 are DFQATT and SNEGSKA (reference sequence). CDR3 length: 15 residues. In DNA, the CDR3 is TGCAGTGCTAGAGTTCCTAGCGGGAGCACAGATACGCAGTATTTT. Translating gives CSARVPSGSTDTQYF.

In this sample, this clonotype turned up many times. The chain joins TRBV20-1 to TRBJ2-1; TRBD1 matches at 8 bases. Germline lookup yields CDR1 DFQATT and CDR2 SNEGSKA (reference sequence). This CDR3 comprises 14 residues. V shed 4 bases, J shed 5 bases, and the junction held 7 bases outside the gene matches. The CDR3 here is CSAKTGVANNEQFF. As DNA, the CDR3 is TGCAGTGCTAAGACAGGGGTAGCCAACAATGAGCAGTTCTTC.

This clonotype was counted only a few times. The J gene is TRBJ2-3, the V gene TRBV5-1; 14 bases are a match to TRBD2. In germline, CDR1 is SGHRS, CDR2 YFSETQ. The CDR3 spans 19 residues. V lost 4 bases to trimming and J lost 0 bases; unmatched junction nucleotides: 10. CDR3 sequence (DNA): TGCGCCAGCAGCAGGACTAGCGGGAGGACCGCCGCCAGCACAGATACGCAGTATTTT. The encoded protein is CASSRTSGRTAASTDTQYF.

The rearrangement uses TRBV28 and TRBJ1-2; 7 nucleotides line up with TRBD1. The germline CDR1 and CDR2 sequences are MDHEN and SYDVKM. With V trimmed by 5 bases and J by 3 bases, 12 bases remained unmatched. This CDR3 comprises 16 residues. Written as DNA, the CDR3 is TGTGCCAGCAGTCTCAACCGGGACAGCGAATACTATGGCTACACCTTC. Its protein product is CASSLNRDSEYYGYTF.

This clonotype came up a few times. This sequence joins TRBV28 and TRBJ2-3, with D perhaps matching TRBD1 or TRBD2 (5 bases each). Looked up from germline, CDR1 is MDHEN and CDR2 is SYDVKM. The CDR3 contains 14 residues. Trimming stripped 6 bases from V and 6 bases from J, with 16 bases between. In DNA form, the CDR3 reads TGTGCCAGCAGACCGGGACCCCTTCGGGATACGCAGTATTTT. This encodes CASRPGPLRDTQYF.

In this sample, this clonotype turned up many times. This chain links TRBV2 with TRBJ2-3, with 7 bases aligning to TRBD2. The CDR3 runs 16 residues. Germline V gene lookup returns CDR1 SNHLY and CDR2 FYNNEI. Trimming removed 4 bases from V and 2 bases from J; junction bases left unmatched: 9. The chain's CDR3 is CASSAAASGTTDTQYF. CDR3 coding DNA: TGTGCCAGCAGTGCGGCGGCTAGCGGAACCACAGATACGCAGTATTTT.